The entry below gives a single T cell receptor beta chain sequence along with its context. The CDR3 sequence is 15 residues long. Germline V gene sequence: CDR1 MGHRA, CDR2 YSYEKL. V was pared by 1 base and J by 0 bases, with 9 bases between. The record originates from a study of cytomegalovirus exposure and HLA in healthy donors. Primers included in the PCR were 60 Vbeta and 13 Jbeta primers. Sequenced by immunoSEQ multiplex PCR; TCRdb stores in-frame clones only, minus some. The sample has roughly 78,000 clones. The receptor was derived from a boy younger than 18 in good health and CMV-seronegative. The J gene is TRBJ1-2, the V gene TRBV4-1; D uncertain. The sample was PBMCs. The CDR3 DNA sequence: TGCGCCAGCAGCCAAGGAAAACTCGCTAACTATGGCTACACCTTC. Translating it yields CASSQGKLANYGYTF.